A selection of T cell receptor beta chains follows, all from one sample in a study of tumor-infiltrating lymphocytes in primary liver carcinoma. TCRdb ran MiXCR on the multiplex PCR reads and lists one entry per CDR3 protein. The top ten hold 8.1% of the sample, which has about 120,000 distinct CDR3 sequences, around 70% seen once. Sample: tumor-adjacent normal liver tissue. Receptors were obtained from an older woman with primary liver carcinoma and hepatitis B virus infection. Both conserved end residues are part of each CDR3. The D gene is left open where the match is weak. Rows may omit the clone size; those that give it use once, few, many or a size class.

v_gene	abundance	j_gene	d_gene	CDR3aa
TRBV10-2	once	TRBJ2-3	TRBD2	CAGSTSGTTQYF
TRBV28	many	TRBJ1-1	-	CASSTGTMNTEAFF
TRBV29-1	-	TRBJ2-6	-	CSVAGSRGAGVVTF
TRBV5-4	-	TRBJ2-3	-	CVISSRRTDRDTQYF
TRBV6-1	-	TRBJ2-1	-	CASSGIRDEWFF
TRBV7-8	many	TRBJ2-2	TRBD1	CASKLGQVRVGELFF
TRBV6-1	once	TRBJ1-5	TRBD1	CVSGSRTGYENQPQHF
TRBV12-5	-	TRBJ2-4	-	CASGWTSDRLAENTQYF
TRBV11-2	few	TRBJ2-2	-	CASSLDHRGRDTGELFF
TRBV29-1	many	TRBJ2-1	TRBD2	CSVPRGLAGAYNEQFF
TRBV10-3	-	TRBJ1-2	TRBD1	CAISDPGQDNYGYTF
TRBV29-1	-	TRBJ2-7	-	CRVARDTTCEQYF
TRBV28	-	TRBJ2-1	-	CASSYLLLDTYTYNEQFF
TRBV11-2	-	TRBJ2-1	-	CASSLVWAGSRCNEQFF
TRBV5-1	-	TRBJ2-1	TRBD2	CANSLLAGVYNKQFF
TRBV5-1	many	TRBJ2-1	TRBD2	CASSFQTSGVNIEQFF
TRBV5-1	-	TRBJ2-1	TRBD2	CASSRRTSGEVYNEQFF
TRBV11-2	-	TRBJ1-6	-	CTSSFVMDSNSPLHF
TRBV6-5	-	TRBJ2-2	-	CASSYGGHIGGLFF
TRBV7-4	many	TRBJ1-5	-	CASSFSGRNQPQHF
TRBV11-2	-	TRBJ2-7	-	CTTHPPGYVQYF
TRBV12-3/TRBV12-4	-	TRBJ2-3	-	CARRRWVDTQYF
TRBV28	-	TRBJ2-1	-	CTSSLIPYNEQFF
TRBV14	many	TRBJ2-7	TRBD2	CASSQDSRDYYEQYF
TRBV12-3/TRBV12-4	-	TRBJ2-2	-	CASSSQRGNTRELFF
TRBV6-5	-	TRBJ2-7	-	CANSAIDHSFEQYF
TRBV11-2	-	TRBJ2-1	TRBD2	CASSLGLLVGGPNEQFF
TRBV5-4	few	TRBJ2-4	-	CAGSPPASDKNIQYF
TRBV6-5	-	TRBJ2-1	-	CARSVLPSAYNDQFF
TRBV5-1	many	TRBJ2-5	TRBD2	CASSPVAGVETQYF
TRBV7-9	-	TRBJ1-4	-	CASSFSRFKRIDEKLFF
TRBV28	-	TRBJ2-2	-	CGSSRGRYTGELFF
TRBV11-2	-	TRBJ1-1	-	CVSSATTGYIHTKAFF
TRBV5-6	-	TRBJ1-3	-	CASSGFRNTIYF
TRBV6-4	-	TRBJ1-1	-	CASSGDSTISEAFF
TRBV28	-	TRBJ1-1	-	CASTLIGDGTEAFF